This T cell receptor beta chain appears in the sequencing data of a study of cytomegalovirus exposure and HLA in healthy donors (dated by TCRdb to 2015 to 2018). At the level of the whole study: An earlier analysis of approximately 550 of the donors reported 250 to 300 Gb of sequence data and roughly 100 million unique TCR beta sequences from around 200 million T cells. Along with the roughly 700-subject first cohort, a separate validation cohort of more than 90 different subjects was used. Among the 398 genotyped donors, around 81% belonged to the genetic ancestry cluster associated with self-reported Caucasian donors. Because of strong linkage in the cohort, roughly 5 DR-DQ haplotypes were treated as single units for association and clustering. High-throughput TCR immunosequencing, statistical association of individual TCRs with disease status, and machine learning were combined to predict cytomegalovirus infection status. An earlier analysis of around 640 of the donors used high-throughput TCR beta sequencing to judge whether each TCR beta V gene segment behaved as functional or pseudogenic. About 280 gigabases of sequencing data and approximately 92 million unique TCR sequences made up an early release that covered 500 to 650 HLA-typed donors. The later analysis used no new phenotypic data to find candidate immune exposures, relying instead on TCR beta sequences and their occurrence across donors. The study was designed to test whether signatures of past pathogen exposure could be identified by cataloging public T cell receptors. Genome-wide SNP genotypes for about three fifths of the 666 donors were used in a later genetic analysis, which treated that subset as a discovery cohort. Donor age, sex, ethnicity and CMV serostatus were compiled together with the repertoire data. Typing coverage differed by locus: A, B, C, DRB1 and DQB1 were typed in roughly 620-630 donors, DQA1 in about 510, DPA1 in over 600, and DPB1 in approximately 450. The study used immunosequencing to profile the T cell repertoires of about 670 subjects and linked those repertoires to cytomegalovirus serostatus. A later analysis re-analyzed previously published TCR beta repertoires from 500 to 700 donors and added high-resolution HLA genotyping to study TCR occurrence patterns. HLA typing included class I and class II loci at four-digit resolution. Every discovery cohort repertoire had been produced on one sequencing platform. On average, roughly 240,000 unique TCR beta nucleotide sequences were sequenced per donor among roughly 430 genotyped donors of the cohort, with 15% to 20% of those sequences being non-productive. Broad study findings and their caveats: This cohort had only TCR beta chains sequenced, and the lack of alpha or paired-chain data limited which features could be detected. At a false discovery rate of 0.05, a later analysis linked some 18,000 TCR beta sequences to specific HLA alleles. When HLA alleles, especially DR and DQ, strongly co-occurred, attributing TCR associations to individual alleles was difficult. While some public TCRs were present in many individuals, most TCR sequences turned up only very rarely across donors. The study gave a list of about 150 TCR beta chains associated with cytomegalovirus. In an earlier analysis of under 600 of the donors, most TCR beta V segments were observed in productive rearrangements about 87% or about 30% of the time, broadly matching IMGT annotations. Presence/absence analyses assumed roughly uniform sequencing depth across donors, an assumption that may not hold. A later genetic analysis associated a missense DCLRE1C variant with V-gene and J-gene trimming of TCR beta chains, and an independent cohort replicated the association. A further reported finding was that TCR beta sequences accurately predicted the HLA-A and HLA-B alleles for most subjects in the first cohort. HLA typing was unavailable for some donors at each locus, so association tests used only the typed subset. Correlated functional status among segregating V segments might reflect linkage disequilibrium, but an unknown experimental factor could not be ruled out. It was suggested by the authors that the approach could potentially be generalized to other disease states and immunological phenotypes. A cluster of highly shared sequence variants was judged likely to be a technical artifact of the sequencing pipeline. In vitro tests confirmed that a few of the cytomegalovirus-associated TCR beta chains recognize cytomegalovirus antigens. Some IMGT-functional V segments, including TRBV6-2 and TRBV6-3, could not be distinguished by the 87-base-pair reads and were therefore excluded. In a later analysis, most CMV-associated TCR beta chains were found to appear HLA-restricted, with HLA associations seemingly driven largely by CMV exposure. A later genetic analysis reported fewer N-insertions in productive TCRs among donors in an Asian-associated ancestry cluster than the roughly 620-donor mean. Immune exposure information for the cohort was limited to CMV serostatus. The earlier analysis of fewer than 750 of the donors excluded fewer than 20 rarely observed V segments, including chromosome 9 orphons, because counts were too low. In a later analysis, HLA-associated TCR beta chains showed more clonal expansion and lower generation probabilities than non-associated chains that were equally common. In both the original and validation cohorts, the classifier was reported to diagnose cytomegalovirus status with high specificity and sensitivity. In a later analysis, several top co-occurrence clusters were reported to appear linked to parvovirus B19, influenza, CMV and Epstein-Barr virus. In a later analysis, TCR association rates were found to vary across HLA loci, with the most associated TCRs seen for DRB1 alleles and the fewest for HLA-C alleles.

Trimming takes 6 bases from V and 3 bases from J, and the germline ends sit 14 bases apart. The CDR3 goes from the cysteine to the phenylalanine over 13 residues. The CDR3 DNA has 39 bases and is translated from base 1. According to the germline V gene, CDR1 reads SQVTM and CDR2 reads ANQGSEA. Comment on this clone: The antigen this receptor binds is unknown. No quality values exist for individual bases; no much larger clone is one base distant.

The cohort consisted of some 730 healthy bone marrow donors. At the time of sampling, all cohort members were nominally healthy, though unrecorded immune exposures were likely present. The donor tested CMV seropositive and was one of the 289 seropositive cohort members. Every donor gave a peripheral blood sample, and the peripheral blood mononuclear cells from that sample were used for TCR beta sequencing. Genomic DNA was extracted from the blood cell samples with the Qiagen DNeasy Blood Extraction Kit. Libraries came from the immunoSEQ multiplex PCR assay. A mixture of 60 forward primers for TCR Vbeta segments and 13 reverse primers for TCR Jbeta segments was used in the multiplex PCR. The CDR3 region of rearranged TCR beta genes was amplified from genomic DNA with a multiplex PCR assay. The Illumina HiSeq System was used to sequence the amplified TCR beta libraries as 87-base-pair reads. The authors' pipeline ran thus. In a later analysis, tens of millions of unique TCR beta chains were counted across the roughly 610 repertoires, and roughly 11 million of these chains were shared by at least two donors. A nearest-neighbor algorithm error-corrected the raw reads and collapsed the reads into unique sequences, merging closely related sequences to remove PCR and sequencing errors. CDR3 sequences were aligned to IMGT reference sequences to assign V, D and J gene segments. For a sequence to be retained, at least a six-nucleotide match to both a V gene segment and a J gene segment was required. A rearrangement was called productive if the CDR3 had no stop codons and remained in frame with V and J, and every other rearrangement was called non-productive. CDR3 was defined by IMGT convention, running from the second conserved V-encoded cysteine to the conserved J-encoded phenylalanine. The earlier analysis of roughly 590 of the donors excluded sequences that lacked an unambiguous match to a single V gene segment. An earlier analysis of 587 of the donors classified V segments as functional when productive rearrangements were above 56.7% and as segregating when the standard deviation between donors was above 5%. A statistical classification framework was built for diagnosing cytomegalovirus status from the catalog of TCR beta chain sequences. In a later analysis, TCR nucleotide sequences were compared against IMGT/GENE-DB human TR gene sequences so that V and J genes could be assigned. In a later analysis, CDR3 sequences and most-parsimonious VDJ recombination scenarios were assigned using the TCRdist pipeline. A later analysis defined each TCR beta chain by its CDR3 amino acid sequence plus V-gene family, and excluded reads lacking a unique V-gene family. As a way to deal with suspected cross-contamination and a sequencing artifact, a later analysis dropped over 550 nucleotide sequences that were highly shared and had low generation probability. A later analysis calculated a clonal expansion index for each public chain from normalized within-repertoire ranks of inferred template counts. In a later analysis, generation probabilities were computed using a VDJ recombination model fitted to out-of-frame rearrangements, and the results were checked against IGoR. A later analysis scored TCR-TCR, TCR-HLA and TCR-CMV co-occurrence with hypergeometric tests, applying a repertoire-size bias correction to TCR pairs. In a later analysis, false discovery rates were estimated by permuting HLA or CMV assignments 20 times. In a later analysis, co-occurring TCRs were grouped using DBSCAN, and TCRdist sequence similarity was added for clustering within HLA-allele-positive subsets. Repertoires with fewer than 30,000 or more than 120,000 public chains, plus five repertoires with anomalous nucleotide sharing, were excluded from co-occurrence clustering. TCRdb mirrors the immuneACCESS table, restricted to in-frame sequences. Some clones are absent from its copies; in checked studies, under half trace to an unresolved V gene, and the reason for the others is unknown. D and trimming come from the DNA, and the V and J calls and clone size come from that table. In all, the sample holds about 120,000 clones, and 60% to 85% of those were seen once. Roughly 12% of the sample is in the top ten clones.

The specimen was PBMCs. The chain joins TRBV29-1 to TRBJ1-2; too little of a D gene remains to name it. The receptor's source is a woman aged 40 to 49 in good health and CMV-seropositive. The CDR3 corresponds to CSVDGILDYGYTF. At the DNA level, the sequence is TGCAGCGTCGACGGGATCTTGGACTATGGCTACACCTTC.